A single sample is the source of the 7 T cell receptor beta chains below, sequenced in a study of Tregs in tolerant kidney transplant recipients. Libraries were prepared by immunoSEQ multiplex PCR; TCRdb keeps only in-frame clonotypes and omits some of them. The sample has about 30,000 clones. The material sequenced was CD8+ T cells from blood, taken before the transplant. These receptors originate from a human donor who received a combined kidney and bone marrow transplant.

With regard to this clone: Sequencing ends 3 residues short of the CDR3 end; the germline J gene provides the rest. The gene calls are TRBV20-1 and TRBJ2-7; 8 nucleotides line up with TRBD1. The CDR3 has 15 amino acids. The germline gives CDR1 DFQATT, CDR2 SNEGSKA (reference sequence). J was trimmed by 0 bases and V by 0 bases; bases with no gene match: 4. CDR3 bases read: TGCAGTGCTAGAGATAGGGACAGGCCCTCCTACGAG. Protein sequence: CSARDRDRPSYE. The full CDR3 protein reads CSARDRDRPSYEQYF.

CDR3 DNA, as far as it was read: TGTGCCAGCAGGGAGGGTGGTGGCACAGATACG. As protein: CASREGGGTDT. The entire CDR3 reads CASREGGGTDTQYF. This chain joins TRBV7-9 and TRBJ2-3; D might be TRBD2 (6 bases). The sequenced fragment ends 3 residues before the CDR3 boundary, so the rest is inferred from the germline J gene. CDR3 length: 14 residues. Germline V lookup: CDR1 SEHNR, CDR2 FQNEAQ (reference sequence). The ends were cut back, 6 bases at V and 1 base at J, with 11 bases in the middle.

About this clone itself: The read comes to an end 3 residues before the CDR3 does, leaving the germline J gene to fill in the end. The chain carries TRBV2 and TRBJ1-4, with 10 bases lining up with TRBD1. This CDR3 has 18 amino acids. V shed 4 bases, J shed 0 bases, and the junction held 8 bases outside the gene matches. CDR1 SNHLY and CDR2 FYNNEI come from the germline V gene. The CDR3 reads CASSAGTGDLATNEKLFF. CDR3 DNA (partial): TGTGCCAGCAGTGCCGGGACAGGGGATTTAGCAACTAATGAAAAA.

As concerns this clone: Coverage ceases 3 residues before the CDR3 finishes, and the germline J gene fills in the end. The chain recombines TRBV20-1 with TRBJ1-1; no clear D. There are 11 residues in the CDR3. Deletions cut 5 bases from V and 5 bases from J, with 9 bases between. Germline V gene sequence: CDR1 DFQATT, CDR2 SNEGSKA (reference sequence). The CDR3: CSADRVTEAFF. The CDR3 DNA, read in part, is TGCAGTGCTGACCGGGTGACTGAA.

The CDR3 region is CSAQTGTGSSGNTIYF. CDR3 DNA (partial): TGCAGTGCGCAGACCGGGACAGGATCCTCTGGAAACACC. This rearrangement joins TRBV20-1 to TRBJ1-3; TRBD1 matches at 8 bases. The read stops 3 residues short of the end of the CDR3; the missing end is completed from the germline J gene. The length of the CDR3 is 16 residues. Germline V gene lookup returns CDR1 DFQATT and CDR2 SNEGSKA (reference sequence). V trimming: 6 bases; J trimming: 0 bases; junction bases outside the gene matches: 10.

Of note for this clone: The read ends 3 residues shy of where the CDR3 ends; the end is completed using the germline J gene. The V and J genes are TRBV7-8 and TRBJ1-5; TRBD1 aligns across 7 bases. V gave up 1 base and J gave up 2 bases; unmatched junction bases: 11. Germline CDR1 SGHVS, CDR2 FQNEAQ. This CDR3 region has 18 residues. Incomplete CDR3 DNA: TGTGCCAGCAGCTTAGGACAGGGCGCGTGGGTGGGCAATCAGCCC. It codes for CASSLGQGAWVGNQP. In full, the CDR3 is CASSLGQGAWVGNQPQHF. Full variable domain (outside the CDR3, taken from reference TRBV7-8 and TRBJ1-5): GAGVSQSPRYKVAKRGQDVALRCDPISGHVSLFWYQQALGQGPEFLTYFQNEAQLDKSGLPSDRFFAERPEGSVSTLKIQRTQQEDSAVYLCASSLGQGAWVGNQPQHFGDGTRLSIL.

Turning to this clone: The read comes to an end 3 residues before the CDR3 does, leaving the germline J gene to fill in the end. This chain uses TRBV2 with TRBJ2-7, with D possibly matching TRBD1 (6 bases). Germline assignment: CDR1 SNHLY and CDR2 FYNNEI. The CDR3 loop spans 16 amino acids. The V end was cut by 3 bases, the J end by 2 bases, with 17 bases between. The CDR3 DNA, read in part, is TGTGCCAGCAGTGAGTCATCGACAGGAGAGGCCTACGAG. Its translation: CASSESSTGEAYE. The whole CDR3 protein reads CASSESSTGEAYEQYF.